Described below is a single TCR beta chain sequence and its context. The junction departs from the called germline gene at one end, perhaps through a read error. The CDR3 runs to 15 residues. Germline CDR1 reads SSHAT; CDR2 reads FNYEAQ (reference sequence). The sample comes from a study of regulatory T cells in long-lasting Graves disease. iRepertoire HTBI primers and Arm-PCR of CDR3 regions built TCR beta libraries. MiXCR was run by TCRdb on the multiplex PCR reads, yielding one entry per CDR3 protein. The data contain 400,000 to 550,000 distinct CDR3 sequences, around 14% of them singletons. Time point given: newly diagnosed GD, antithyroid drugs for less than 3 months. The TCR library was made from RNA extracted from PBMCs. In addition, the sample was reused for a study of T cells in Graves' hyperthyroidism and ophthalmopathy. Turning to that study: Clinical symptoms, serum thyroxine and TRAb, thyroid ultrasound and orbital computed tomography together formed the diagnostic basis. The TCR CDR3 first-round RT-PCR relied on the HTBI primer set. The blood repertoire included most of the expanded thyroid clonotypes above 0.001.

The starting material was peripheral blood mononuclear cells (PBMCs), obtained at new diagnosis, from a patient treated with antithyroid drugs. The sequence came from a woman aged 25-40 years with Graves disease. The chain combines TRBV7-7 with TRBJ2-1; D call uncertain. CDR3 region: CASSLPLPHTYEQFF. CDR3 in DNA: TGTGCTAGCAGCTTACCTCTCCCGCATACCTACGAGCAGTTCTTC.